The T cell receptor (beta chain) described here comes from a study of blood T cell repertoires in COVID-19. CDR3 length: 14 residues. The germline V gene encodes CDR1 LNHDA and CDR2 SQIVND (reference sequence). The ends were cut back, 4 bases at V and 8 bases at J, with 17 bases in the middle. Clones were sequenced by immunoSEQ multiplex PCR, and TCRdb holds only the in-frame ones, with some missing. The data show about 310,000 clones, roughly 87% seen once. The V and J genes are TRBV19 and TRBJ1-2; D might be TRBD1 (6 bases). The sample comprised peripheral blood. The clonotype was recovered from a man aged 45-65 years with active or convalescent COVID-19. The CDR3 sequence is CASSTAGRGGGYTF. Written as DNA, the CDR3 is TGTGCCAGTAGTACCGCGGGCAGGGGCGGCGGCTACACCTTC.